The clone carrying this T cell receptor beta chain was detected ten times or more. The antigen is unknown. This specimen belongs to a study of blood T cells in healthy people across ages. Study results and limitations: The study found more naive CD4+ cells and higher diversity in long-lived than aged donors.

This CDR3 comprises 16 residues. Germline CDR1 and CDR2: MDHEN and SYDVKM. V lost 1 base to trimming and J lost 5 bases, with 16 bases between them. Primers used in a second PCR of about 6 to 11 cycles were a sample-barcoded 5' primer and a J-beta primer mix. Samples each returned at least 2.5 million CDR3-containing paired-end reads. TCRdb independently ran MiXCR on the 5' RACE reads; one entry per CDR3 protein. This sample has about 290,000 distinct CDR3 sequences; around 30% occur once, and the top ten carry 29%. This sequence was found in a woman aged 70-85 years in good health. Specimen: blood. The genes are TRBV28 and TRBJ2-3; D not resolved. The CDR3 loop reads CASSLSPGNGEDTQYF. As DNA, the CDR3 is TGTGCCAGCAGTTTATCACCTGGGAATGGCGAAGATACGCAGTATTTT.